The 30 T cell receptor beta chains below come from one sample, sequenced in a study of T cell responses to AZD1222 COVID-19 vaccine. Clones were sequenced by immunoSEQ multiplex PCR, and TCRdb holds only the in-frame ones, with some missing. The sample has 85,000 to 100,000 clones; roughly nine tenths are singletons. Sequencing was performed on peripheral blood, taken on day 0 of AZD1222 vaccination. These receptors came from an adult in good health.

This chain joins TRBV5-1 and TRBJ2-1, with D perhaps TRBD2 (6 bases). CDR1 is SGHRS and CDR2 is YFSETQ in the germline V gene. This CDR3 has 14 amino acids. V shed 1 base and J shed 3 bases, with 8 bases lying between them. CDR3 bases: TGCGCCAGCAGCTTGACGACTAGCTACAATGAGCAGTTCTTC. Its translation is CASSLTTSYNEQFF.

A remark on this clone: This CDR3 is missing its conserved last phenylalanine or tryptophan, likely due to a read error. The DNA is left out, because the CDR3 cannot be placed on it with certainty; the CDR3 is given as TCRdb lists it. The chain employs TRBV27 and TRBJ1-6; the table gives TRBD1 as D, unverified against the DNA. 10 amino acids form the CDR3, both terminal residues included. Germline values: CDR1 MNHEY, CDR2 SMNVEV (reference sequence). The CDR3 sequence is CASSWGQGLS.

This chain connects TRBV10-3 to TRBJ1-1, with TRBD1 identical over 10 bases. Germline assignment: CDR1 ENHRY and CDR2 SYGVKD. This CDR3 contains 14 residues. Trimming cost V 4 bases and J 5 bases; bases outside gene matches: 4. The chain's CDR3 is CAISGGTGDTEAFF. The CDR3 DNA reads as TGTGCCATCAGTGGGGGGACAGGGGATACTGAAGCTTTCTTT.

V is TRBV6-2 or TRBV6-3 and J is TRBJ2-5, with D unclear. Looked up from germline, CDR1 is MNHEY and CDR2 is SVGEGT. This CDR3 has 11 amino acids. The ends were cut back, 6 bases at V and 5 bases at J, with 7 bases in the middle. CDR3 coding DNA: TGTGCCAGCAGCCCCTTCGAGACCCAGTACTTC. Translation gives CASSPFETQYF.

The V call is TRBV6-5, the J call TRBJ2-7, with 10 bases matching TRBD1. Germline V gene lookup returns CDR1 MNHEY and CDR2 SVGAGI. CDR3 length: 14 residues. V dropped 5 bases and J dropped 0; count of bases not matched to a gene: 1. DNA of the CDR3: TGTGCCAGCAGTCGACAGGGGGCCTCCTACGAGCAGTACTTC. It encodes CASSRQGASYEQYF.

The CDR3 protein is CASRGGESNQPQHF. CDR3 in DNA: TGTGCCAGTAGAGGAGGCGAGAGCAATCAGCCCCAGCATTTT. The V gene is TRBV19, the J gene TRBJ1-5, with D unclear. The CDR3 extends over 14 amino acids. V dropped 6 bases and J dropped 1 base, with 10 bases sitting between them. Germline V gene data show CDR1 as LNHDA and CDR2 as SQIVND (reference sequence). The full variable domain, with the rest looked up from reference TRBV19 and TRBJ1-5, is DGGITQSPKYLFRKEGQNVTLSCEQNLNHDAMYWYRQDPGQGLRLIYYSQIVNDFQKGDIAEGYSVSREKKESFPLTVTSAQKNPTAFYLCASRGGESNQPQHFGDGTRLSIL.

V and J are TRBV5-1 and TRBJ2-7; 10 bases are a match to TRBD2. Unmatched junction bases numbered 9, after V lost 4 bases and J lost 2 bases. The CDR3 loop spans 16 amino acids. Germline CDR1 SGHRS, CDR2 YFSETQ. The CDR3 here is CASSRFPTSGAYEQYF. CDR3 DNA sequence: TGCGCCAGCAGCCGATTCCCTACTAGCGGGGCCTACGAGCAGTACTTC.

The chain combines TRBV5-1 with TRBJ2-3; D not resolved. Trimming removed 0 bases at V and 0 bases at J, with 8 bases between. There are 15 residues in the CDR3. The germline V gene encodes CDR1 SGHRS and CDR2 YFSETQ. This CDR3 reads CASSLGPRSTDTQYF. CDR3 sequence (DNA): TGCGCCAGCAGCTTGGGACCCAGAAGCACAGATACGCAGTATTTT.

This chain joins TRBV6-1 and TRBJ2-1, with 8 bases that match TRBD1. The CDR3 is made up of 15 amino acids. Germline V gene sequence: CDR1 MNHNS, CDR2 SASEGT. V gave up 3 bases and J gave up 7 bases; unmatched junction bases: 8. The CDR3 nucleotides read TGTGCCAGCAGTGAGCAGGGGGCGGATGGGAATGAGCAGTTCTTC. Its translation is CASSEQGADGNEQFF.

This CDR3 reads CASSVLEGGGTDTQYF. For the CDR3, the DNA is TGTGCCAGCAGCGTTTTAGAAGGGGGGGGAACAGATACGCAGTATTTT. V usage is TRBV9 and J usage is TRBJ2-3, with TRBD2 as a possible D gene (7 bases). The CDR3 runs to 16 residues. Trimming removed 2 bases from V and 3 bases from J, with 16 bases in between. CDR1 is SGDLS and CDR2 is YYNGEE in the germline V gene.

This clone has only a few counts. The chain carries TRBV28 and TRBJ2-3; D is perhaps TRBD2 (5 bases). The V gene's germline CDR1 is MDHEN and CDR2 SYDVKM. V was trimmed by 6 bases and J by 2 bases, leaving 12 bases between them. This CDR3 is built from 14 residues. The CDR3 DNA is TGTGCCAGCAGCCGTCAGACTAACACAGATACGCAGTATTTT. Protein: CASSRQTNTDTQYF.

This clone was counted once. The gene calls are TRBV7-9 and TRBJ1-1; weak D call: TRBD1 (5 bases). CDR3 length: 16 amino acids. Germline assignment: CDR1 SEHNR and CDR2 FQNEAQ (reference sequence). Trimming stripped 4 bases from V and 2 bases from J, with 17 bases between. In DNA, the CDR3 is TGTGCCAGCAGCTCCTCCGGGACGAATCTTAACACTGAAGCTTTCTTT. It specifies CASSSSGTNLNTEAFF.

The V call is TRBV13, the J call TRBJ2-7; D not certain. Looked up from germline, CDR1 is PRHDT and CDR2 is FYEKMQ (reference sequence). V lost 10 bases and J lost 0, with 13 bases in between. CDR3 size: 13 residues. The CDR3, as DNA: TGTGCCACCTCCGAGCGAAGCTCCTACGAGCAGTACTTC. Its protein product is CATSERSSYEQYF.

This chain links TRBV10-2 with TRBJ2-6; D remains unclear. Trimming removed 4 bases at V and 0 bases at J, with 7 bases between. Per germline, CDR1 WSHSY and CDR2 SAAADI. The CDR3 contains 15 residues. CDR3 sequence reads: CASSGLSSGANVLTF. The CDR3 DNA reads as TGCGCCAGCAGTGGTTTGAGCTCTGGGGCCAACGTCCTGACTTTC.

As DNA, the CDR3 is TGTGCCATCAGTGAGTCGGCGGCTAACTATGGCTACACCTTC. It translates to CAISESAANYGYTF. The rearrangement links TRBV10-3 to TRBJ1-2; unclear D gene. CDR1 and CDR2 from the germline V gene are ENHRY and SYGVKD. CDR3 size: 14 residues. Trimming took off 0 bases at V and 0 bases at J, with 5 bases between the two ends.

The V and J genes are TRBV28 and TRBJ2-7; perhaps TRBD1 as D (6 bases). The CDR3 spans 14 residues. In germline, CDR1 is MDHEN, CDR2 SYDVKM. Trimming shortened V by 6 bases and J by 0 bases, and 12 bases separated the two germline ends. The DNA for the CDR3 is TGTGCCAGCAGGCCGGGACAAAGCTCCTACGAGCAGTACTTC. As protein: CASRPGQSSYEQYF.

The chain employs TRBV30 and TRBJ2-1, with 8 bases matching TRBD1. The V and J ends lost 0 bases and 8 bases, in that order; junction bases with no gene match: 6. CDR1 GTSNPN and CDR2 SVGIG come from the germline V gene (reference sequence). The CDR3 totals 14 residues. The CDR3 sequence is CAWSVVDRVYEQFF. The CDR3 DNA reads TGTGCCTGGAGTGTGGTGGACAGGGTTTATGAGCAGTTCTTC. Filled out from reference TRBV30 and TRBJ2-1, the complete variable domain reads SQTIHQWPATLVQPVGSPLSLECTVEGTSNPNLYWYRQAAGRGLQLLFYSVGIGQISSEVPQNLSASRPQDRQFILSSKKLLLSDSGFYLCAWSVVDRVYEQFFGPGTRLTVL.

This clone has just a few counts. The chain employs TRBV10-3 and TRBJ2-1, with TRBD2 identical over 7 bases. The ends lost 4 bases at V and 7 bases at J; junction bases unmatched: 10. Germline-derived CDR1 and CDR2 are ENHRY and SYGVKD. The CDR3 sequence is 15 residues long. The CDR3 region is CAISGIGGGDNEQFF. The CDR3 DNA follows: TGTGCCATCAGTGGGATTGGCGGGGGAGATAATGAGCAGTTCTTC.

This chain's CDR3 is CASSSRYGQRGGYTF. The CDR3 bases are TGTGCCAGCAGCTCTCGCTACGGACAGAGGGGAGGCTACACCTTC. The gene calls are TRBV9 and TRBJ1-2; D is perhaps TRBD1 (6 bases). From germline, CDR1 is SGDLS and CDR2 YYNGEE. The V gene lost 4 bases and the J gene lost 8 bases, with 21 bases spanning the gap. The CDR3 runs to 15 residues.

DNA of the CDR3: TGTGCCAGCAGTTACTCCCGGGGACAGAGCTATGGCTACACCTTC. Translating gives CASSYSRGQSYGYTF. The rearrangement joins TRBV6-2 or TRBV6-3 to TRBJ1-2; 7 bases align to TRBD1. Germline V gene sequence: CDR1 MNHEY, CDR2 SVGEGT. This CDR3 comprises 15 residues. Trimming cost V 0 bases and J 4 bases; bases outside gene matches: 5.

The V gene is TRBV9, the J gene TRBJ2-7; TRBD2 matches at 7 bases. V was clipped by 3 bases and J by 0 bases; unmatched bases: 6. Germline V gene data show CDR1 as SGDLS and CDR2 as YYNGEE. The CDR3 totals 15 residues. The CDR3 DNA reads TGTGCCAGCAGCGGTACAGCGGGGAGCTCCTACGAGCAGTACTTC. It encodes CASSGTAGSSYEQYF.

This clone has more than one count but fewer than ten. The rearrangement links TRBV19 to TRBJ1-5; no definite D call. Trimming removed 6 bases from V and 5 bases from J, with 11 bases in between. Germline CDR1 is LNHDA and CDR2 is SQIVND (reference sequence). The CDR3 has 13 residues. The CDR3 spells CASSLDKYQPQHF. The DNA of the CDR3 is TGTGCCAGTAGCCTTGACAAGTATCAGCCCCAGCATTTT.

The V call is TRBV30, the J call TRBJ1-3, with D uncertain. There are 16 residues in the CDR3. CDR1 is GTSNPN, CDR2 SVGIG, per germline (reference sequence). Trimming took off 2 bases at V and 0 bases at J, with 14 bases between the two ends. CDR3 DNA: TGTGCCTGGAGTTCCTTAGAGCCCCGCTCTGGAAACACCATATATTTT. Its protein product is CAWSSLEPRSGNTIYF.

The chain has TRBV6-4 and TRBJ2-1; TRBD2 might be the D (6 bases). The CDR3 has 15 residues. CDR1 is MRHNA and CDR2 is SNTAGT in the germline V gene. V lost 2 bases and J 0 bases, leaving 8 bases between the germline ends. The CDR3 nucleotides read TGTGCCAGCAGTGACCACGGGGGCTCCTACAATGAGCAGTTCTTC. It codes for CASSDHGGSYNEQFF.

This clone was seen a handful of times. The chain is built from TRBV7-2 and TRBJ2-1; D is ambiguous. V lost 5 bases, J lost 4 bases, and 9 bases lay in between. The length of the CDR3 is 13 residues. Germline V gives CDR1 SGHTA, CDR2 FQGNSA. The CDR3 sequence is CASSAYRYNEQFF. CDR3 DNA: TGTGCCAGCAGCGCATACAGATACAATGAGCAGTTCTTC.

The chain joins TRBV5-1 to TRBJ1-1; D is undetermined. The germline gives CDR1 SGHRS, CDR2 YFSETQ. The V and J ends lost 2 bases and 7 bases respectively, with 9 bases between them. This CDR3 spans 12 amino acids. The DNA for the CDR3 is TGCGCCAGCAGCTTCTTCGGCCTTGAAGCTTTCTTT. The encoded protein is CASSFFGLEAFF.

V usage is TRBV7-2 and J usage is TRBJ2-3, with TRBD2 matching over 10 bases. The CDR3 totals 17 residues. After removal of 1 base from V and 8 bases from J, the junction contained 12 bases not matched to a gene. Germline values: CDR1 SGHTA, CDR2 FQGNSA. Written as DNA, the CDR3 is TGTGCCAGCAGCTTAGGTGCAGCGGGGGGGCCATTGGGTACGCAGTATTTT. As protein: CASSLGAAGGPLGTQYF.

This clone has only one observation. CDR3 amino acids: CATSRDGQGSTEAFF. The CDR3 coding sequence is TGTGCCACCAGCAGAGATGGGCAGGGGTCCACTGAAGCTTTCTTT. The V call is TRBV15, the J call TRBJ1-1; D perhaps matches TRBD1 (6 bases). The CDR3 sequence is 15 residues long. V lost 0 bases and J 4 bases, leaving 12 bases between the germline ends. Germline V gene sequence: CDR1 LNHNV, CDR2 YYDKDF (reference sequence).

This chain uses TRBV19 with TRBJ1-2; no clear D. Germline V gives CDR1 LNHDA, CDR2 SQIVND (reference sequence). CDR3 size: 12 residues. V was cut by 5 bases and J by 4 bases, with 8 bases left in between. CDR3 nucleotide sequence: TGTGCCAGTAGTTACGGTTCCTATGGCTACACCTTC. Its translation is CASSYGSYGYTF.

The gene calls are TRBV4-1 and TRBJ2-2; TRBD2 matches at 10 bases. Looked up from germline, CDR1 is MGHRA and CDR2 is YSYEKL. V lost 1 base, J lost 3 bases, and 2 bases stayed unmatched. This CDR3 is built from 16 residues. The CDR3 region is CASSQALAGYTGELFF. CDR3 bases: TGCGCCAGCAGCCAAGCACTAGCGGGGTACACCGGGGAGCTGTTTTTT.